The clone carrying this T cell receptor (beta chain) has a count of ten or more. Between the trimmed V and J ends, which lost 3 bases and 8 bases, there was a span of 22 bases. The V gene's germline CDR1 is MNHEY and CDR2 SVGAGI. The CDR3 length is 16 residues. The sample belongs to a study of identical twins. Each CDR3 protein gets one entry after TCRdb re-called the 5' RACE reads with MiXCR. The table lists about 700,000 distinct CDR3 sequences, less than 7% of them singletons. The sequence was collected from a young man in good health. Sequencing used naive T cells sorted from blood. J is TRBJ1-1 and V is TRBV6-5; D remains ambiguous. CDR3 protein: CASSYWSATLSDEAFF. The CDR3 bases are TGTGCCAGCAGTTATTGGAGCGCGACGTTATCGGACGAAGCTTTCTTT.